This TCR beta chain comes out of a study of cytomegalovirus exposure and HLA in healthy donors. Trimming took 5 bases from V and 5 from J; bases not matched to a gene: 8. In germline, CDR1 is MNHEY, CDR2 SMNVEV (reference sequence). CDR3 size: 15 residues. It was with 60 Vbeta and 13 Jbeta primers that the PCR ran. Sequencing was performed with immunoSEQ multiplex PCR; in TCRdb, only in-frame clones are kept and a portion is missing. The sample consists of 120,000 to 150,000 clones, roughly 80% of them appearing once. The J gene is TRBJ2-5, the V gene TRBV27; TRBD2 aligns across 10 bases. The sequenced material came from PBMCs. This sequence originates from a woman between 40 and 55 years old in good health and CMV-seropositive. CDR3 loop: CASSTWTSGGETQYF. CDR3 nucleotide sequence: TGTGCCAGCAGTACCTGGACTAGCGGAGGGGAGACCCAGTACTTC.